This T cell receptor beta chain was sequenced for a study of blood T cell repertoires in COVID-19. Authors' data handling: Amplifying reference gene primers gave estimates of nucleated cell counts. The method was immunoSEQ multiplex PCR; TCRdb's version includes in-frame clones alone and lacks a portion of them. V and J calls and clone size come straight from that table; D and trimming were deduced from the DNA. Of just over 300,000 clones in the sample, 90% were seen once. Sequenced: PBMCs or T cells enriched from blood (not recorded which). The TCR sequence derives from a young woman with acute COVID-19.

The CDR3 bases are TGTGCCAGCAGTCCCCCTACAGGGCCGGGGAACACTGAAGCTTTCTTT. Translation gives CASSPPTGPGNTEAFF. This chain joins TRBV28 and TRBJ1-1; weak D call: TRBD1 (6 bases). The V end lost 5 bases, the J end lost 1 base, and 17 bases lay between the germline ends. Per germline, CDR1 MDHEN and CDR2 SYDVKM. The CDR3 length is 16 residues.